The 31 T cell receptor beta chains reported below all come from one sample, sequenced in a study of CD8+ T cells in alopecia areata. Treatment of the sample: oral pan-JAK inhibitor, 5-10 mg twice daily. RNA extraction and reverse transcription yielded cDNA as sequencing template. Method: immunoSEQ multiplex PCR; TCRdb's copy keeps in-frame clones and lacks some. The data show approximately 210,000 clones, with over 40% seen just once and about 2.6% held by the top ten. This material consisted of CD4+ T cells sorted from blood, taken around week 37, from a patient treated with tofacitinib. The receptors come from a human donor with alopecia areata.

CDR3 sequence reads: CASSPRQGLTEAFF. The CDR3 DNA sequence: TGTGCCAGTAGTCCCCGACAGGGACTAACTGAAGCTTTCTTT. The chain employs TRBV19 and TRBJ1-1, with TRBD1 identical over 7 bases. The CDR3 contains 14 residues. Per the germline V gene, CDR1 is LNHDA and CDR2 is SQIVND (reference sequence). V gave up 5 bases and J gave up 5 bases; unmatched junction bases: 8.

The V call is TRBV5-1, the J call TRBJ1-5; maybe TRBD1 (5 bases). V lost 0 bases and J 11 bases, leaving 15 bases between the germline ends. The CDR3 is 14 residues long. Looked up from germline, CDR1 is SGHRS and CDR2 is YFSETQ. Here the CDR3 DNA reads TGCGCCAGCAGCTTGGACCGGGATGGGGGGACCCAGCATTTT. This translates into CASSLDRDGGTQHF.

This chain connects TRBV7-2 to TRBJ2-3, with D perhaps given as TRBD1 or TRBD2 (5 bases each). Trimming stripped 0 bases from V and 4 bases from J, with 5 bases between. Germline values: CDR1 SGHTA, CDR2 FQGNSA. The CDR3 is 13 amino acids. This CDR3 is CASSLAGADTQYF. The CDR3 DNA reads TGTGCCAGCAGCTTAGCGGGGGCAGATACGCAGTATTTT.

This clone was seen only a few times. This sequence joins TRBV29-1 and TRBJ1-5; 12 bases are a match to TRBD1. The CDR3 has 13 residues. Germline trimming cut 6 bases from V and 7 bases from J; bases unmatched to any gene: 4. Germline V gene data show CDR1 as SQVTM and CDR2 as ANQGSEA. For the CDR3, the DNA is TGCAGCGTCACTGGGACAGGGGGCCAGCCCCAGCATTTT. It yields the protein CSVTGTGGQPQHF.

For this clone: In the same sample, other DNA sequences code for this CDR3. The V gene is TRBV29-1, the J gene TRBJ2-7; the match to TRBD1 covers 8 bases. This CDR3 has 14 amino acids. The germline V gene encodes CDR1 SQVTM and CDR2 ANQGSEA. V trimming: 1 base; J trimming: 2 bases; junction bases outside the gene matches: 4. The DNA for the CDR3 is TGCAGCGTTGAAGGAGGACAGGGAGCCTACGAGCAGTACTTC. It codes for CSVEGGQGAYEQYF.

A few counts support this clone. The chain couples TRBV6-5 to TRBJ1-1; D is uncertain. The germline V gene encodes CDR1 MNHEY and CDR2 SVGAGI. V gave up 0 bases and J gave up 8 bases, with 13 bases separating them. This CDR3 is 14 amino acids long. The CDR3 loop is CASSYSRRVGEAFF. The CDR3 coding sequence is TGTGCCAGCAGTTACTCGAGGAGGGTGGGCGAAGCTTTCTTT.

The table lists this clone with a few counts. The chain employs TRBV6-1 and TRBJ2-1, with 8 positions matching TRBD1. V gave up 5 bases and J gave up 4 bases; unmatched junction bases: 7. Germline CDR1 MNHNS, CDR2 SASEGT. CDR3 length equals 15 residues. CDR3 sequence reads: CASSPGTGGYNEQFF. The CDR3 region has the DNA TGTGCCAGCAGTCCCGGGACAGGAGGTTACAATGAGCAGTTCTTC.

The gene calls are TRBV6-5 and TRBJ2-3; 9 bases map to TRBD1. The CDR3 covers 15 residues. Germline V lookup: CDR1 MNHEY, CDR2 SVGAGI. The V segment lost 5 bases and the J segment 0 bases; nucleotides outside the gene matches: 3. The DNA of the CDR3 is TGTGCCAGCAGTCCTGGGACAGGGAGCACAGATACGCAGTATTTT. Translation: CASSPGTGSTDTQYF.

The chain links TRBV4-1 to TRBJ2-1; D unclear. This CDR3 has 13 residues. Germline lookup yields CDR1 MGHRA and CDR2 YSYEKL. V was trimmed by 4 bases and J by 5 bases, leaving 9 bases between them. The CDR3 nucleotides read TGCGCCAGCAGCCTCCCCCCCCACAATGAGCAGTTCTTC. As protein: CASSLPPHNEQFF.

The gene calls are TRBV19 and TRBJ2-7, with D hard to call. V was clipped by 10 bases and J by 2 bases, with 18 bases between them. In germline, CDR1 is LNHDA, CDR2 SQIVND (reference sequence). This CDR3 is 14 amino acids long. CDR3 sequence reads: CATAQQTPPYEQYF. The CDR3 DNA sequence: TGTGCCACCGCCCAACAGACGCCCCCCTACGAGCAGTACTTC.

This clone was detected only a few times. The chain recombines TRBV5-8 with TRBJ2-1, with TRBD1 identical over 8 bases. This CDR3 is 14 amino acids long. Germline V gives CDR1 SGHTS, CDR2 YDEGEE. Germline trimming cut 5 bases from V and 5 bases from J; bases unmatched to any gene: 6. Written as DNA, the CDR3 is TGTGCCAGCAGAGACAGGGGTGGGCACAATGAGCAGTTCTTC. Encoded protein: CASRDRGGHNEQFF.

This clone came up a few times. The V call is TRBV14, the J call TRBJ2-7; possibly TRBD1 for D (5 bases). Trimming pared 6 bases from V and 7 bases from J, leaving 13 bases between. The CDR3 is 12 amino acids. CDR1 is SGHDN, CDR2 FVKESK, per germline. This chain's CDR3 is CASSLTRTEQYF. In nucleotides, the CDR3 is TGTGCCAGCAGTTTGACACGGACAGAGCAGTACTTC.

V is TRBV6-1 and J is TRBJ2-5; no firm D call. V lost 6 bases and J 5 bases, leaving 10 bases between the germline ends. Germline assignment: CDR1 MNHNS and CDR2 SASEGT. The CDR3 is made up of 12 amino acids. Here the CDR3 DNA reads TGTGCCAGCAGAGCATCGAGGGAGACCCAGTACTTC. This sequence encodes CASRASRETQYF.

In its sample, this clone was seen a few times. The V call is TRBV11-3, the J call TRBJ2-2, with D uncertain. The V gene lost 4 bases and the J gene lost 7 bases, with 4 bases spanning the gap. The V gene's germline CDR1 is SGHNT and CDR2 YENEEA. This CDR3 region has 11 residues. DNA for the CDR3: TGTGCCAGCAGCTACAGCGGGGAGCTGTTTTTT. This encodes CASSYSGELFF.

The gene calls are TRBV18 and TRBJ1-5, with TRBD1 matching 9 bases. Germline V gene data show CDR1 as KGHSH and CDR2 as LQKENI. This CDR3 contains 13 residues. With V trimmed by 3 bases and J by 9 bases, 3 bases remained unmatched. The CDR3 is CASSPDRGRPQHF. CDR3 bases: TGTGCCAGCTCACCGGACAGGGGAAGGCCCCAGCATTTT.

The chain couples TRBV6-5 to TRBJ2-1; D perhaps matches TRBD2 (6 bases). V was clipped by 5 bases and J by 8 bases, with 19 bases between them. CDR1 and CDR2 from the germline V gene are MNHEY and SVGAGI. The CDR3 has 15 amino acids. CDR3 DNA sequence: TGTGCCAGCAGTCCGCTCCTTGCCTCGGGGGATGAGCAGTTCTTC. Its protein is CASSPLLASGDEQFF.

The genes are TRBV4-1 and TRBJ1-5; D gene unclear. The CDR3 sequence is 15 residues long. V lost 1 base, J lost 3 bases, and 10 bases lay in between. Germline V gives CDR1 MGHRA, CDR2 YSYEKL. The DNA of the CDR3 is TGCGCCAGCAGCCAAGGGAAAGAGTTCAATCAGCCCCAGCATTTT. Its translation: CASSQGKEFNQPQHF.

The V gene is TRBV11-2, the J gene TRBJ1-5; D not resolved. CDR3 length equals 16 residues. V was cut by 4 bases and J by 9 bases, with 22 bases left in between. CDR1 and CDR2 (germline): SGHAT, FQNNGV. CDR3 sequence reads: CASSSSPEGRIWPQHF. The CDR3 nucleotides are TGTGCCAGCAGCTCGTCGCCCGAAGGGAGGATCTGGCCCCAGCATTTT.

This clone was seen a handful of times. The same CDR3 can be traced to other DNA sequences in this sample. The chain is built from TRBV9 and TRBJ2-1; weak D call: TRBD2 (5 bases). Germline-derived CDR1 and CDR2 are SGDLS and YYNGEE. The CDR3 runs 15 residues. V was shortened by 4 bases and J by 0 bases, with 11 bases between the two germline ends. CDR3 residues: CASSLSGSSYNEQFF. DNA for the CDR3: TGTGCCAGCAGCCTCAGCGGTAGCTCCTACAATGAGCAGTTCTTC.

This clone has a handful of counts. The V call is TRBV29-1, the J call TRBJ1-1; D is ambiguous. The ends were cut back, 2 bases at V and 5 bases at J, with 3 bases in the middle. Per germline, CDR1 SQVTM and CDR2 ANQGSEA. The CDR3 spans 10 residues. This chain's CDR3 is CSVEWTEAFF. The CDR3 region has the DNA TGCAGCGTTGAATGGACTGAAGCTTTCTTT. Using reference TRBV29-1 and TRBJ1-1 for the parts outside the CDR3, the full variable domain is SAVISQKPSRDICQRGTSLTIQCQVDSQVTMMFWYRQQPGQSLTLIATANQGSEATYESGFVIDKFPISRPNLTFSTLTVSNMSPEDSSIYLCSVEWTEAFFGQGTRLTVV.

About this clone itself: Other nucleotide sequences from this sample produce the same CDR3. The genes are TRBV9 and TRBJ1-1, with unresolved D. Germline V gene data show CDR1 as SGDLS and CDR2 as YYNGEE. This CDR3 has 14 residues. V dropped 4 bases and J dropped 1 base, with 11 bases sitting between them. Here the CDR3 DNA reads TGTGCCAGCAGCCCCCGGACGTCGAACACTGAAGCTTTCTTT. This translates into CASSPRTSNTEAFF.

This clone was found a few times. The gene calls are TRBV2 and TRBJ2-2; 9 bases align to TRBD2. The CDR3 totals 15 residues. J was trimmed by 7 bases and V by 6 bases; bases with no gene match: 9. Per the germline V gene, CDR1 is SNHLY and CDR2 is FYNNEI. The CDR3 coding sequence is TGTGCCAGCAGCTCGGGACTAGCCTCGGTCGGGGAGCTGTTTTTT. Residues: CASSSGLASVGELFF.

In this sample, this clone turned up a few times. The chain is built from TRBV5-1 and TRBJ2-1; the match to TRBD1 covers 8 bases. J gave up 5 bases and V 2 bases, and 9 bases lay outside the gene matches. Germline CDR1 is SGHRS and CDR2 is YFSETQ. The CDR3 has 16 residues. CDR3 sequence: CASSLSATGVDNEQFF. In DNA form, the CDR3 reads TGCGCCAGCAGCTTAAGTGCGACAGGGGTCGACAATGAGCAGTTCTTC.

This clone occurred a few times. The chain uses TRBV9 and TRBJ2-7; TRBD2 matches at 11 bases. The V gene end was trimmed by 4 bases and the J gene end by 5 bases; junction bases not matched to a gene: 11. This CDR3 spans 16 amino acids. Germline loops: CDR1 SGDLS, CDR2 YYNGEE. The CDR3 loop reads CASSPSPSGRPHEQYF. CDR3 DNA: TGTGCCAGCAGCCCCAGCCCTAGCGGGAGGCCACACGAGCAGTACTTC. Using reference TRBV9 and TRBJ2-7 for the parts outside the CDR3, the full variable domain is DSGVTQTPKHLITATGQRVTLRCSPRSGDLSVYWYQQSLDQGLQFLIQYYNGEERAKGNILERFSAQQFPDLHSELNLSSLELGDSALYFCASSPSPSGRPHEQYFGPGTRLTVT.

Here the CDR3 DNA reads TGCGCCAGCAGCCAAGATCCCACCGGGGAGCTGTTTTTT. Protein product: CASSQDPTGELFF. The chain recombines TRBV4-3 with TRBJ2-2; D is undetermined. This CDR3 is built from 13 residues. V was cut by 0 bases and J by 4 bases, with 3 bases left in between. The V gene's germline CDR1 is LGHNA and CDR2 YSLEER.

This clone has just a few counts. J is TRBJ1-5 and V is TRBV19; no clear D gene. This CDR3 region has 15 residues. The V gene lost 3 bases and the J gene lost 5 bases, with 14 bases spanning the gap. Germline values: CDR1 LNHDA, CDR2 SQIVND (reference sequence). CDR3 DNA sequence: TGTGCCAGTAGTATCGGGAAAGGGCGCGATCAGCCCCAGCATTTT. Its protein is CASSIGKGRDQPQHF.

This clone showed up many times. The genes are TRBV6-1 and TRBJ2-3; maybe TRBD2 (6 bases). Germline V gives CDR1 MNHNS, CDR2 SASEGT. The V end was cut by 3 bases, the J end by 3 bases, with 19 bases between. CDR3 length: 17 amino acids. The CDR3 region has the DNA TGTGCCAGCAGTGAGGCGGTTCGGGGGATCGGGACAGATACGCAGTATTTT. Protein: CASSEAVRGIGTDTQYF.

This clone was detected a few times. The chain employs TRBV25-1 and TRBJ2-7; 9 bases match TRBD2. The CDR3 runs 15 residues. With 1 base clipped from V and 1 base from J, the junction kept 2 bases outside the gene matches. Germline V gives CDR1 MGHDK, CDR2 SYGVNS. The CDR3 coding sequence is TGTGCCAGCAGTGAATTAGCGGGAGTGTCCTACGAGCAGTACTTC. The encoded protein is CASSELAGVSYEQYF.

This chain joins TRBV7-8 and TRBJ1-6, with D possibly matching TRBD1 (5 bases). Germline V CDR1 and CDR2: SGHVS, FQNEAQ. Trimming stripped 5 bases from V and 8 bases from J, with 16 bases between. This CDR3 is built from 15 residues. CDR3 DNA: TGTGCCAGCAGCCCCCCGGGACGGAGGGATTCACCCCTCCACTTT. It yields the protein CASSPPGRRDSPLHF.

This sequence joins TRBV15 and TRBJ2-3; D might be TRBD1 (6 bases). The CDR3 contains 17 residues. The V end lost 1 base, the J end lost 2 bases, and 16 bases lay between the germline ends. Per the germline V gene, CDR1 is LNHNV and CDR2 is YYDKDF (reference sequence). The CDR3 DNA reads TGTGCCACCAGCAGAGGAAGGGCAGGGGCTATCACAGATACGCAGTATTTT. Protein product: CATSRGRAGAITDTQYF.

This chain joins TRBV30 and TRBJ2-5; D is uncertain. CDR1 GTSNPN and CDR2 SVGIG come from the germline V gene (reference sequence). CDR3 length: 13 residues. With 0 bases removed from V and 5 bases from J, the gap between germline ends came to 10 bases. The CDR3 DNA reads as TGTGCCTGGAGTGTGCAGTTGCTCGAGACCCAGTACTTC. Translation: CAWSVQLLETQYF.